This TCR beta chain was recorded in a study of cytomegalovirus exposure and HLA in healthy donors listed by TCRdb under 2017. Regarding the study in general: An earlier analysis of roughly 570 of the donors reported roughly 300 Gb of sequence data and around 120 million unique TCR beta sequences obtained from about 179 million T cells. An early release covering just under 650 HLA-typed donors comprised about 300 gigabases of sequencing data and 85 million to 100 million unique TCR sequences. The genetic ancestry cluster associated with self-reported Caucasian donors included about 81% of the 398 genotyped donors. The study aimed to test whether cataloging public T cell receptors could reveal signatures of past pathogen exposure. Using immunosequencing, the study profiled T cell repertoires from 666 subjects and related those repertoires to cytomegalovirus serostatus. Along with the roughly 670-subject first cohort, a separate validation cohort of over 90 different subjects was used. High-throughput TCR immunosequencing, statistical association of individual TCRs with disease status, and machine learning were combined to predict cytomegalovirus infection status. A later analysis re-examined previously published TCR beta repertoires from 600 to 700 donors and added high-resolution HLA genotyping to investigate patterns of TCR occurrence. Rather than using new phenotypic data, the later analysis identified candidate immune exposures from TCR beta sequences and from how often those sequences occurred across donors. To decide whether each TCR beta V gene segment behaved as functional or pseudogenic, an earlier analysis of over 500 of the donors relied on high-throughput TCR beta sequencing. Donor age, sex, ethnicity and CMV serostatus were collected together with the repertoire data. In a later genetic analysis, genome-wide SNP genotypes for about 65% of the 666 donors were used, and that subset was treated as a discovery cohort. Every repertoire in the discovery cohort had been generated on one and the same sequencing platform. Class I and class II HLA loci were covered by the typing at four-digit resolution. Typing coverage varied by locus: about 629-630 donors for A, B, C, DRB1 and DQB1; roughly 500 for DQA1; more than 600 for DPA1; 400 to 480 for DPB1. Several DR-DQ haplotypes were treated as single units for association and clustering because of strong linkage in the cohort. Among 300 to 500 genotyped donors of the cohort, an average of about 220,000 unique TCR beta nucleotide sequences was sequenced per donor, of which approximately 18% were non-productive.

The CDR3 covers 15 residues, taking in both the cysteine and the phenylalanine. Only the CDR3 portion is preserved as DNA: 45 bases, with reading frame beginning at the first base. V trim: 0 bases; J trim: 6 bases; unmatched bases: 2. Via the germline V gene, CDR1 is MNHEY and CDR2 SVGAGI. Broader findings and caveats from the paper: A few of the identified cytomegalovirus-associated TCR beta chains were confirmed in vitro to be specific for cytomegalovirus antigens. A later genetic analysis reported fewer N-insertions in productive TCRs among donors in an Asian-associated ancestry cluster than the roughly 620-donor mean. A cluster of highly shared sequence variants was judged likely to represent a technical artifact of the sequencing pipeline. In both the original and validation cohorts, the classifier was reported to diagnose cytomegalovirus status with high specificity and sensitivity. The authors suggested that the approach could potentially be generalized to other disease states and immunological phenotypes. Because counts were too low, roughly 18 rarely observed V segments, including chromosome 9 orphons, were left out of the earlier analysis of some 600 of the donors. In a later analysis, HLA-associated TCR beta chains showed more clonal expansion and lower generation probabilities than non-associated chains that were equally common. Roughly uniform sequencing depth across donors was assumed in presence/absence analyses, although this assumption may not hold. In a later analysis, 15,000 to 20,000 TCR beta sequences were associated with specific HLA alleles at a false discovery rate of 0.05. Because HLA typing was missing for some donors at each locus, association tests included only the typed subset. In a later analysis, the rate of TCR association differed among HLA loci, with DRB1 alleles having the most associated TCRs and HLA-C alleles having the fewest. The study gave a list of roughly 150 TCR beta chains associated with cytomegalovirus. In a later genetic analysis, a missense DCLRE1C variant was associated with V-gene and J-gene trimming of TCR beta chains, and the association was replicated in an independent cohort. Because the 87-base-pair reads could not distinguish some IMGT-functional V segments, including TRBV6-2 and TRBV6-3, those segments were excluded. A later analysis found that most CMV-associated TCR beta chains appeared HLA-restricted, with HLA associations seemingly driven largely by CMV exposure. When HLA alleles, especially DR and DQ, strongly co-occurred, attributing TCR associations to individual alleles was difficult. Linkage disequilibrium might explain the correlated functional status among segregating V segments, but an unknown experimental factor could not be excluded. According to a later analysis, parvovirus B19, influenza, CMV and Epstein-Barr virus appeared linked to several top co-occurrence clusters. Immune exposure information for the cohort was limited to CMV serostatus. In an earlier analysis of more than 450 of the donors, most TCR beta V segments were observed in productive rearrangements about 87% or about 30% of the time, broadly matching IMGT annotations. Most TCR sequences were seen in very few donors, while some public TCRs were found in many individuals. This cohort had only TCR beta chains sequenced, and the lack of alpha or paired-chain data limited which features could be detected. A further reported finding was that TCR beta sequences accurately predicted the HLA-A and HLA-B alleles for most subjects in the first cohort.

Library preparation was by the immunoSEQ multiplex PCR assay. A mixture of 60 forward primers for TCR Vbeta segments and 13 reverse primers for TCR Jbeta segments was used in the multiplex PCR. The CDR3 region of rearranged TCR beta genes was amplified from genomic DNA with a multiplex PCR assay. Amplified TCR beta libraries were sequenced as 87-base-pair reads on the Illumina HiSeq System. The original methods were these. A later analysis tallied roughly 76 million unique TCR beta chains across the 666 repertoires, and approximately 12 million of those chains were shared by two or more donors. Raw reads were error-corrected and collapsed into unique sequences with a nearest-neighbor algorithm that merged closely related sequences to remove PCR and sequencing errors. To assign V, D and J gene segments, CDR3 sequences were aligned to IMGT reference sequences. For a sequence to be retained, a match of at least six nucleotides was required to both a V gene segment and a J gene segment. A rearrangement was called productive if the CDR3 had no stop codons and remained in frame with V and J, and every other rearrangement was called non-productive. Following IMGT convention, CDR3 was defined as the stretch from the second conserved V-encoded cysteine up to the conserved J-encoded phenylalanine. The earlier analysis of about 590 of the donors excluded sequences that lacked an unambiguous match to a single V gene segment. An earlier analysis of fewer than 750 of the donors classified V segments as functional when productive rearrangements were above 56.7% and as segregating when the standard deviation between donors was above 5%. A statistical classification framework was built to diagnose cytomegalovirus status from the catalog of TCR beta chain sequences. V and J gene assignment, in a later analysis, came from comparing TCR nucleotide sequences with IMGT/GENE-DB human TR gene sequences. A later analysis assigned CDR3 sequences and most-parsimonious VDJ recombination scenarios with the TCRdist pipeline. A later analysis defined each TCR beta chain by its CDR3 amino acid sequence plus V-gene family, and excluded reads lacking a unique V-gene family. In a later analysis, fewer than 600 highly shared, low-generation-probability nucleotide sequences were removed to address suspected cross-contamination and a sequencing artifact. For each public chain, a later analysis derived a clonal expansion index from normalized ranks of inferred template counts within each repertoire. In a later analysis, generation probabilities were computed with a VDJ recombination model fitted to out-of-frame rearrangements, and the resulting probabilities were checked against IGoR. Hypergeometric tests were used in a later analysis to score TCR-TCR, TCR-HLA and TCR-CMV co-occurrence, with a repertoire-size bias correction applied to the TCR pairs. To estimate false discovery rates, a later analysis permuted the HLA or CMV assignments 20 times. In a later analysis, co-occurring TCRs were grouped using DBSCAN, and TCRdist sequence similarity was added for clustering within HLA-allele-positive subsets. Co-occurrence clustering excluded repertoires with fewer than 30,000 or more than 120,000 public chains, plus five with anomalous nucleotide sharing. The table comes from immuneACCESS by way of TCRdb, which keeps in-frame sequences with V and J called. Part of the clones is missing from these tables; in studies checked, under half for an unresolved V gene and the rest for unknown reasons. V and J calls and clone size are given by that table; D and trimming were obtained from the DNA. The sample table shows some 130,000 clones, and 75% to 80% are seen once. The ten largest clones represent over 2% of the sample.

Of note for this clone: This clone's antigen is unknown. No clone much larger than this one lies a single base away; base qualities are absent.

The cohort was made up of roughly 670 healthy bone marrow donors. All cohort members were sampled while nominally healthy, although unrecorded immune exposures were likely present. The donor tested CMV seronegative and was one of the 352 seronegative cohort members. Each donor provided a peripheral blood sample, and peripheral blood mononuclear cells were used for TCR beta sequencing. Genomic DNA extraction from the blood cell samples was performed with the Qiagen DNeasy Blood Extraction Kit. The TCR originated in a man aged 30 to 45 in good health and CMV-seronegative. Rearrangement joined TRBV6-5 to TRBJ2-3; a stretch of 11 junction bases matches TRBD2. Sequenced material: PBMCs. The nucleotide sequence reads as follows: TGTGCCAGCAGTTACTCGACTAGCGGGATGGATACGCAGTATTTT. It encodes CASSYSTSGMDTQYF.